Below are 20 T cell receptor beta chains sequenced from a single sample in a study of blood T cells in healthy people across ages. Alongside a J-beta primer mix, a sample-barcoded 5' primer served in a second PCR lasting about 6 to 12 cycles. MiXCR, applied by TCRdb to the 5' RACE reads, yields one record per CDR3 protein. The sample lists 600,000 to 900,000 distinct CDR3 sequences; roughly 25% were seen once. These data were likewise used in another study, on T cells of mothers and their children.

Input material: blood. These receptor sequences come from a boy between 10 and 17 years old in good health.

This clonotype has just a few counts. This chain links TRBV6-6 with TRBJ2-5, with TRBD1 matching 7 bases. Germline V gives CDR1 MNHNY, CDR2 SVGAGI (reference sequence). CDR3 length: 13 amino acids. After removal of 6 bases from V and 5 bases from J, the junction contained 6 bases not matched to a gene. The CDR3 protein is CASRGQVEETQYF. As DNA, the CDR3 is TGTGCCAGCAGAGGACAGGTCGAGGAGACCCAGTACTTC.

J is TRBJ2-1 and V is TRBV28, with 8 bases identical to TRBD1. J gave up 3 bases and V 3 bases, and 4 bases lay outside the gene matches. The CDR3 has 15 residues. Germline V CDR1 and CDR2: MDHEN, SYDVKM. The CDR3 DNA follows: TGTGCCAGCAGTTTCCTTGGACAGGGCTACAATGAGCAGTTCTTC. This encodes CASSFLGQGYNEQFF.

The table lists this clonotype with a few counts. The chain is built from TRBV5-1 and TRBJ2-1; 8 bases are a match to TRBD2. Trimming took 4 bases from V and 0 from J; bases not matched to a gene: 6. Germline V gene data show CDR1 as SGHRS and CDR2 as YFSETQ. CDR3 size: 16 residues. CDR3 loop: CASSKESGGSYNEQFF. The CDR3 bases are TGCGCCAGCAGCAAGGAGAGCGGGGGCTCCTACAATGAGCAGTTCTTC.

This rearrangement joins TRBV5-1 to TRBJ1-2; 9 bases agree with TRBD1. This CDR3 has 13 residues. V lost 4 bases to trimming and J lost 6 bases; unmatched junction nucleotides: 4. Germline V gene lookup returns CDR1 SGHRS and CDR2 YFSETQ. The CDR3 DNA reads as TGCGCCAGCAGCCACCGGACAGGGGATGGCTACACCTTC. Its protein product is CASSHRTGDGYTF.

The genes are TRBV7-3 and TRBJ2-5, with D perhaps matching TRBD1 (8 bases). The DNA end is more similar to TRBJ2-1, so the J call may be wrong. The CDR3 is 15 amino acids. Per germline, CDR1 SGHTA and CDR2 FQGTGA. CDR3 coding DNA: TGTGCCAGCAGCTCAGACAGGGGAGGGAGGCATGAGCAGTTCTTC. This gives the protein CASSSDRGGRHEQFF.

V is TRBV18 and J is TRBJ1-2, with D possibly TRBD1 on 5 matching bases. V dropped 2 bases and J dropped 4 bases, with 11 bases sitting between them. CDR1 and CDR2 (germline): KGHSH, LQKENI. The CDR3 covers 14 residues. CDR3 loop: CASSPGTEPYGYTF. Written as DNA, the CDR3 is TGTGCCAGCTCACCAGGGACGGAACCCTATGGCTACACCTTC. Together with reference TRBV18 and TRBJ1-2, the CDR3 gives the full variable domain: NAGVMQNPRHLVRRRGQEARLRCSPMKGHSHVYWYRQLPEEGLKFMVYLQKENIIDESGMPKERFSAEFPKEGPSILRIQQVVRGDSAAYFCASSPGTEPYGYTFGSGTRLTVV.

This clonotype was seen ten or more times. This chain joins TRBV12-3 or TRBV12-4 and TRBJ2-5; no clear D. V was pared by 6 bases and J by 5 bases, with 10 bases between. CDR3 length equals 12 residues. CDR3 loop: CASRGVRETQYF. In DNA, the CDR3 is TGTGCCAGCAGGGGCGTCCGGGAGACCCAGTACTTC.

The J gene is TRBJ2-6, the V gene TRBV5-6; D perhaps matches TRBD1 (5 bases). Germline V gene data show CDR1 as SGHDT and CDR2 as YYEEEE. V lost 8 bases and J lost 1, with 19 bases in between. The CDR3 is 17 residues long. The CDR3 DNA is TGTGCCAGAACGCAGGGTGATAGACCATCTGGGGCCAACGTCCTGACTTTC. Its protein product is CARTQGDRPSGANVLTF.

The table lists this clonotype with a few counts. The chain uses TRBV20-1 and TRBJ2-5; D is perhaps TRBD2 (7 bases). Between the trimmed V and J ends, which lost 0 bases and 0 bases, there was a span of 14 bases. Germline CDR1 reads DFQATT; CDR2 reads SNEGSKA (reference sequence). CDR3 size: 16 residues. CDR3 sequence reads: CSARDSSGGHQETQYF. The CDR3 DNA is TGCAGTGCTAGAGATTCTTCGGGGGGCCACCAAGAGACCCAGTACTTC.

This clonotype was recorded a few times. The chain employs TRBV6-5 and TRBJ2-5; D gene ambiguous. TRBJ2-1 explains the end of the DNA better; the J call may be wrong. The CDR3 is 15 amino acids. Germline V CDR1 and CDR2: MNHEY, SVGAGI. CDR3 protein: CASSYASERFDEQFF. In DNA, the CDR3 is TGTGCCAGCAGTTACGCGTCGGAACGTTTCGATGAGCAGTTCTTC.

This clonotype came up a few times. The chain is built from TRBV11-2 and TRBJ2-1, with D tentatively TRBD2 (6 bases). The V and J ends lost 0 bases and 10 bases respectively, with 10 bases between them. The CDR3 length is 13 residues. Germline values: CDR1 SGHAT, CDR2 FQNNGV. The CDR3 DNA sequence: TGTGCCAGCAGCTTAGAGCGGGGTCAGGAGCAGTTCTTC. Protein: CASSLERGQEQFF.

The CDR3 DNA follows: TGTGCCAGCAGGTCGGGACAGGGACCCTACGAGCAGTACTTC. Residues: CASRSGQGPYEQYF. The V gene is TRBV28, the J gene TRBJ2-7, with 9 bases lining up with TRBD1. The V gene's germline CDR1 is MDHEN and CDR2 SYDVKM. After removal of 6 bases from V and 2 bases from J, the junction contained 5 bases not matched to a gene. The CDR3 is 14 amino acids. Looking up the rest from reference TRBV28 and TRBJ2-7 gives the full variable domain: DVKVTQSSRYLVKRTGEKVFLECVQDMDHENMFWYRQDPGLGLRLIYFSYDVKMKEKGDIPEGYSVSREKKERFSLILESASTNQTSMYLCASRSGQGPYEQYFGPGTRLTVT.

The chain joins TRBV10-3 to TRBJ2-5; 12 bases are a match to TRBD2. The DNA end is a closer match to TRBJ2-7, so the J assignment may be wrong. This CDR3 is built from 16 residues. The germline CDR1 and CDR2 sequences are ENHRY and SYGVKD. CDR3 DNA sequence: TGTGCCATCAGTGGACTAGCGGGGGCCTCCCGGAACGAGCAGTACTTC. Its protein product is CAISGLAGASRNEQYF.

This clonotype was detected only a few times. The chain has TRBV7-6 and TRBJ1-3, with D unresolved. This CDR3 has 18 amino acids. Between the trimmed V and J ends, which lost 2 bases and 1 base, there was a span of 18 bases. The germline gives CDR1 SGHVS, CDR2 FNYEAQ. The DNA of the CDR3 is TGTGCCAGCAGCTTATGGTTGAACACCCTTACGTCTGGAAACACCATATATTTT. Protein: CASSLWLNTLTSGNTIYF.

The J gene is TRBJ2-2, the V gene TRBV5-1, with D possibly matching TRBD2 (5 bases). The CDR3 is made up of 15 amino acids. V lost 0 bases to trimming and J lost 5 bases, with 11 bases between them. Germline assignment: CDR1 SGHRS and CDR2 YFSETQ. CDR3 sequence reads: CASSLDLARTGELFF. Here the CDR3 DNA reads TGCGCCAGCAGCTTGGACCTAGCAAGGACCGGGGAGCTGTTTTTT.

This clonotype was seen more than once but under ten times. This rearrangement joins TRBV6-5 to TRBJ2-5; possible D gene TRBD2, 6 bases. V lost 0 bases and J lost 9, with 11 bases in between. The germline CDR1 and CDR2 sequences are MNHEY and SVGAGI. This CDR3 has 13 amino acids. The CDR3 DNA is TGTGCCAGCAGTTACTCGGGCAGGGAGGCCCAGTACTTC. The encoded protein is CASSYSGREAQYF.

This clonotype was counted a few times. The chain joins TRBV29-1 to TRBJ2-7; D remains unclear. The CDR3 has 12 amino acids. From germline, CDR1 is SQVTM and CDR2 ANQGSEA. The chain's CDR3 is CSAALLGYEQYF. The CDR3 DNA reads as TGCAGTGCAGCGTTGCTGGGCTACGAGCAGTACTTC.

This clonotype was picked up many times. The chain links TRBV5-1 to TRBJ1-3; D remains ambiguous. Trimming shortened V by 0 bases and J by 4 bases, and 5 bases separated the two germline ends. Germline V gives CDR1 SGHRS, CDR2 YFSETQ. The CDR3 loop spans 13 amino acids. The CDR3 loop is CASSLDQGNTIYF. The DNA of the CDR3 is TGCGCCAGCAGCTTGGACCAGGGAAACACCATATATTTT.

This sequence joins TRBV5-4 and TRBJ2-5, with D unclear. The J call could be wrong; TRBJ2-7 is a better fit for the DNA end. The CDR3 sequence is 14 residues long. Germline V gene sequence: CDR1 SGHNT, CDR2 YYREEE (reference sequence). This chain's CDR3 is CASSSQVGTYEQYF. The CDR3 DNA is TGTGCCAGCAGCTCGCAAGTTGGGACCTACGAGCAGTACTTC.

This clonotype was recorded at least ten times. The V gene is TRBV25-1, the J gene TRBJ1-1; D might be TRBD1 (5 bases). Germline V gene data show CDR1 as MGHDK and CDR2 as SYGVNS. The CDR3 loop spans 12 amino acids. Trimming took off 5 bases at V and 3 bases at J, with 7 bases between the two ends. The CDR3 protein is CASSWGDTEAFF. CDR3 bases: TGTGCCAGCAGTTGGGGGGACACTGAAGCTTTCTTT.